One T cell receptor (beta chain) is described in this entry. This entry belongs to a study of T-cell reconstitution after alpha-beta-depleted transplantation in children. Using unique molecular identifiers, the investigators prepared the TCRbeta library. One entry per CDR3 protein, called by TCRdb with MiXCR from the PCR reads. The data show around 600,000 distinct CDR3 sequences, with over 9.5% seen just once and less than 5% held by the top ten. The junction had 12 bases not matched to a gene; V was cut back by 5 bases and J by 6 bases. This CDR3 comprises 16 residues. The starting material was PBMCs from the stem cell graft donor, obtained from the stem cell graft. The origin of this receptor is a human donor who donated a stem cell graft to a child with acute myeloid leukemia. The chain recombines TRBV12-3 or TRBV12-4 with TRBJ2-7, with 11 bases fitting TRBD2. CDR3 DNA sequence: TGTGCCAGCAGTCTATCCACTAGCGGGAGAACCGGCGAGCAGTACTTC. This translates into CASSLSTSGRTGEQYF.